This T cell receptor beta chain was sequenced in a study of cytomegalovirus exposure and HLA in healthy donors. In its sample, this clone was seen a few times. Data came from immunoSEQ multiplex PCR; TCRdb stores just in-frame clones and leaves some out. The data hold around 110,000 clones, with 88% observed a single time. The sequenced sample was PBMCs. This TCR was sampled from a young woman in good health and CMV-seropositive.

Here the CDR3 DNA reads TGCGCCAGCAGCCAAGACGCACAGGTGACCACCTACGAGCAGTACTTC. This sequence encodes CASSQDAQVTTYEQYF. The rearrangement joins TRBV4-1 to TRBJ2-7; D is possibly TRBD1 (5 bases). The CDR3 length is 16 residues. Germline CDR1 MGHRA, CDR2 YSYEKL. Trimming stripped 0 bases from V and 2 bases from J, with 14 bases between.